The clone carrying this T cell receptor beta chain was seen just once. The entry originates in a study of blood T cell repertoires in COVID-19. About the research overall: The origin of the acute and convalescent COVID-19 samples was the United States, Italy and Spain. The cDNA or gDNA used as material had been derived from T cells, B-cell-depleted T cells, or PBMCs.

In terms of age and location, participants ranged from roughly 18 to 100 years and lived in about 25 US areas. Generated by immunoSEQ multiplex PCR, the TCRdb table keeps only in-frame clones and is missing some. The data contain some 360,000 clones, approximately 91% of them singletons. The CDR3 is 13 residues long. The V gene lost 3 bases and the J gene lost 5 bases, with 8 bases spanning the gap. Germline-derived CDR1 and CDR2 are MNHEY and SMNVEV (reference sequence). The chain has TRBV27 and TRBJ1-5; D perhaps matches TRBD1 (5 bases). The clonotype comes from a woman in her thirties who had been exposed to COVID-19. The specimen was PBMCs or T cells enriched from blood (not recorded which). The CDR3 loop reads CASSLLRDQPQHF. In nucleotides, the CDR3 is TGTGCCAGCAGTTTGCTCAGGGATCAGCCCCAGCATTTT.